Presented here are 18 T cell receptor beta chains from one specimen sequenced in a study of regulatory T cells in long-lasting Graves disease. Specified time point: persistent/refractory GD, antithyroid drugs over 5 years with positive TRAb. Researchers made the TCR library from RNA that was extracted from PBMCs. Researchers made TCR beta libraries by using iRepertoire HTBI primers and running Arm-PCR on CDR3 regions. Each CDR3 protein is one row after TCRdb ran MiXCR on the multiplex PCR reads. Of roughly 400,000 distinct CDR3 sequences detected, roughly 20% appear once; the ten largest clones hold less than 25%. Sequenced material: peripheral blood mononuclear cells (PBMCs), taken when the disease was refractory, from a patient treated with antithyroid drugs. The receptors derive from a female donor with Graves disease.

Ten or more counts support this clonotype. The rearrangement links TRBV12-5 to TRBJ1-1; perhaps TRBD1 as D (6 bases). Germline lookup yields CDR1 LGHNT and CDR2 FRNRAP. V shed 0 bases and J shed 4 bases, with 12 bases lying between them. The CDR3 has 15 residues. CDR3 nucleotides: TGTGCTAGTGGTTTGGTAGGGGGGCTCGGCACTGAAGCTTTCTTT. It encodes CASGLVGGLGTEAFF.

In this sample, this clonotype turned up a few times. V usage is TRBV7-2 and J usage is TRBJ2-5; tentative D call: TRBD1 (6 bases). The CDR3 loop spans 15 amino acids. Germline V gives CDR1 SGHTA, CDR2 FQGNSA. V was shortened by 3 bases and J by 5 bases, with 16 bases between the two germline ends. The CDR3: CASSFGTLGGETQYF. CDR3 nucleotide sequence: TGTGCCAGCAGCTTTGGGACACTAGGTGGGGAGACCCAGTACTTC. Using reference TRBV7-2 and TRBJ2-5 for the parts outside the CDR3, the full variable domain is GAGVSQSPSNKVTEKGKDVELRCDPISGHTALYWYRQSLGQGLEFLIYFQGNSAPDKSGLPSDRFSAERTGGSVSTLTIQRTQQEDSAVYLCASSFGTLGGETQYFGPGTRLLVL.

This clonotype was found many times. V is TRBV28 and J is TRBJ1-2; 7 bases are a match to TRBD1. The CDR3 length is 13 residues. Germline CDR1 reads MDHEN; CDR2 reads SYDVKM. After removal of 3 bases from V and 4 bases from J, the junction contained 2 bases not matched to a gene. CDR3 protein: CASSLTGIYGYTF. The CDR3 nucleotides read TGTGCCAGCAGTTTGACAGGGATCTATGGCTACACCTTC.

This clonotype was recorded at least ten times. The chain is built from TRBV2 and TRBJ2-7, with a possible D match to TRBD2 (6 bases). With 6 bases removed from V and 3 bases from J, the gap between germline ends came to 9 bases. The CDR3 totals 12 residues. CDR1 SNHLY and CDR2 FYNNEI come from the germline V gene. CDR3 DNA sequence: TGTGCCAGCAGGGGAGGTGGCTACGAGCAGTACTTC. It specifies CASRGGGYEQYF.

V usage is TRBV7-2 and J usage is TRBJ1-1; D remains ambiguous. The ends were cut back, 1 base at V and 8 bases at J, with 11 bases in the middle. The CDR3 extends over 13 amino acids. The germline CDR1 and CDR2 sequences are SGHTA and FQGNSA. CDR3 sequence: CASSLGPDLEAFF. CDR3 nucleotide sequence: TGTGCCAGCAGCTTAGGTCCTGATCTCGAAGCTTTCTTT.

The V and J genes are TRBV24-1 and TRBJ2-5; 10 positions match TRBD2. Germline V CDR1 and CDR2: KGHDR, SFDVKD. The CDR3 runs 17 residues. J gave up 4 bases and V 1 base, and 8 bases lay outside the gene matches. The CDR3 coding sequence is TGTGCCACCAGTGATTTTAACAGCGGGAGGGCCGGAGAGACCCAGTACTTC. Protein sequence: CATSDFNSGRAGETQYF.

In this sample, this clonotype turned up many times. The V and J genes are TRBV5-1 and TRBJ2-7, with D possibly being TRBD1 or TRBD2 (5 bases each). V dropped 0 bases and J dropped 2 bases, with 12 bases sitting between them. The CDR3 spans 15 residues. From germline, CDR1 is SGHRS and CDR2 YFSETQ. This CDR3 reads CASSLVRGSPYEQYF. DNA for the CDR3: TGCGCCAGCAGCTTGGTTCGGGGCTCTCCCTACGAGCAGTACTTC.

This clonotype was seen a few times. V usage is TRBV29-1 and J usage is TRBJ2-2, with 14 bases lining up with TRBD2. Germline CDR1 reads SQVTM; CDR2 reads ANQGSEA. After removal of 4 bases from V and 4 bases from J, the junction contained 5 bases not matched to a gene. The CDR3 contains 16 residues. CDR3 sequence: CSVVWGTSGGTGELFF. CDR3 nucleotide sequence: TGCAGCGTTGTGTGGGGGACTAGCGGGGGCACCGGGGAGCTGTTTTTT.

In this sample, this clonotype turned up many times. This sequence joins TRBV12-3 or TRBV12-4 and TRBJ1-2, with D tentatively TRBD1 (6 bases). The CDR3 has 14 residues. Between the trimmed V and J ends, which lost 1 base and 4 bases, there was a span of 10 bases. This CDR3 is CASSLEGGSYGYTF. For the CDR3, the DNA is TGTGCCAGCAGTTTAGAGGGGGGCAGCTATGGCTACACCTTC.

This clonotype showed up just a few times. CDR3 bases: TGCGCCAGCAGCTTGGTCCCTAGCGGGAGTGGAGAGACCCAGTACTTC. Amino acids: CASSLVPSGSGETQYF. The J gene is TRBJ2-5, the V gene TRBV5-1; TRBD2 matches 10 bases. With V trimmed by 0 bases and J by 4 bases, 6 bases remained unmatched. Germline V gene sequence: CDR1 SGHRS, CDR2 YFSETQ. CDR3 size: 16 residues.

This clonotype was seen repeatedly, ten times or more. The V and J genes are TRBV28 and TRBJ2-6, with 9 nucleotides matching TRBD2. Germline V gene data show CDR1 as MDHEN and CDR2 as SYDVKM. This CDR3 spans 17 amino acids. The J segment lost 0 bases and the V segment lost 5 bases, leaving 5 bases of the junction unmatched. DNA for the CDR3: TGTGCCAGCAGTATAGCGGGAGTCTCCTCTGGGGCCAACGTCCTGACTTTC. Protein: CASSIAGVSSGANVLTF.

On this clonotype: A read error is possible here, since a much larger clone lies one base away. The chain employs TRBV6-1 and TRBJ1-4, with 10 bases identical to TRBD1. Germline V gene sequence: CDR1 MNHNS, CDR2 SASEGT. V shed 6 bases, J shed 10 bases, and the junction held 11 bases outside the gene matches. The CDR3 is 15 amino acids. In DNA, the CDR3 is TGTGCCAGCAGCAAATCCGGGACAGGGGTTGGAAAACTGTTTTTT. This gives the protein CASSKSGTGVGKLFF.

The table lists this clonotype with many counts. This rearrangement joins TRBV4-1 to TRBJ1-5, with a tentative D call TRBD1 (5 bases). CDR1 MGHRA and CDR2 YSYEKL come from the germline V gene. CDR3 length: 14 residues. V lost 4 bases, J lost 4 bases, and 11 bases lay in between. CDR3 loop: CASSLGQANQPQHF. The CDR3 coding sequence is TGCGCCAGCAGCCTGGGGCAGGCGAATCAGCCCCAGCATTTT.

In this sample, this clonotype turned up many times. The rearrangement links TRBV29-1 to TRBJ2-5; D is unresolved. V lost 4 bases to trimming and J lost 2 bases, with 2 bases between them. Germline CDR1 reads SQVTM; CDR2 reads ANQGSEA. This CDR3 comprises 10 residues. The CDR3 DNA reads TGCAGCGTTGGACAAGAGACCCAGTACTTC. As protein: CSVGQETQYF.

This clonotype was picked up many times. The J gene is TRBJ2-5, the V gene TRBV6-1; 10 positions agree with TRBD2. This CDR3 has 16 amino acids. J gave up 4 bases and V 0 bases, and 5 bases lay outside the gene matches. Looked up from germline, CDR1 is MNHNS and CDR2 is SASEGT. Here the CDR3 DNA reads TGTGCCAGCAGTGAAGCGAGGCTAGCGGGAGTAGAGACCCAGTACTTC. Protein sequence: CASSEARLAGVETQYF.

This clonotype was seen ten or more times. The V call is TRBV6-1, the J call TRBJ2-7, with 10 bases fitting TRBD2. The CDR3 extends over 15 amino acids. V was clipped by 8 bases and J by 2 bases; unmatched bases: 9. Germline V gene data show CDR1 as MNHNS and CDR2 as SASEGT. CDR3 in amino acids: CASGLAGDFAYEQYF. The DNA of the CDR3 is TGTGCCAGCGGTCTAGCGGGAGATTTCGCCTACGAGCAGTACTTC.

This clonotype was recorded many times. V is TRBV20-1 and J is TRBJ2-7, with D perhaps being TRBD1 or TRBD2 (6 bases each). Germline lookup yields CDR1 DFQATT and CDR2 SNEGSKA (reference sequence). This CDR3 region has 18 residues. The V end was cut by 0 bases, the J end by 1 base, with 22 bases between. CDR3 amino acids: CSARDRGNIQGISYEQYF. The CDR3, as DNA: TGCAGTGCTAGAGATCGGGGGAACATACAGGGTATTTCCTACGAGCAGTACTTC.

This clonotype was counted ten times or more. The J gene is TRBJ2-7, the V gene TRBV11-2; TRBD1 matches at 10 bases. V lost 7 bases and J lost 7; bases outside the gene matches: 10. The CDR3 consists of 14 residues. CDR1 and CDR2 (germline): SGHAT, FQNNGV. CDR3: CASTLDRGPGEQYF. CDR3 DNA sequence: TGTGCCAGCACCCTAGACAGGGGGCCGGGGGAGCAGTACTTC.